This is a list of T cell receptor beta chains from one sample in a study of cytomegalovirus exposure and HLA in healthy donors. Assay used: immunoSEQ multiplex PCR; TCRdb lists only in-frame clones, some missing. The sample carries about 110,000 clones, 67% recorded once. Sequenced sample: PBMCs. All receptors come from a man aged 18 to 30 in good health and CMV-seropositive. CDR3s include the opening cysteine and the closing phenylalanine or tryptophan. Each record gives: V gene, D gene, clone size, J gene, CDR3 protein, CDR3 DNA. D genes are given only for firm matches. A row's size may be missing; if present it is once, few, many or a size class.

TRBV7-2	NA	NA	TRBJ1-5	CASSPDRNQPQHF	TGTGCCAGCAGCCCAGACAGGAATCAGCCCCAGCATTTT
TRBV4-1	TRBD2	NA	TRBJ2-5	CASSPGTSGVEGETQYF	TGCGCCAGCAGCCCCGGGACTAGCGGGGTTGAAGGAGAGACCCAGTACTTC
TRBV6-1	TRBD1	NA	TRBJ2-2	CASSLTGETGELFF	TGTGCCAGCAGTCTTACAGGGGAAACCGGGGAGCTGTTTTTT
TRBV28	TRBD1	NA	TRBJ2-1	CASFPGTGRYNEQFF	TGTGCCAGCTTCCCCGGGACAGGGAGGTACAATGAGCAGTTCTTC
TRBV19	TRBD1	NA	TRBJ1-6	CASTWGRGNSPLHF	TGTGCCAGTACCTGGGGCAGGGGGAATTCACCCCTCCACTTT
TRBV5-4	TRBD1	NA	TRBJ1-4	CASGTQQGAHEKLFF	TGTGCCAGCGGAACCCAACAGGGGGCGCACGAAAAACTGTTTTTT
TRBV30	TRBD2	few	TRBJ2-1	CAWSPKSGTTSKYNEQFF	TGTGCCTGGAGTCCCAAAAGCGGGACCACTTCCAAATACAATGAGCAGTTCTTC
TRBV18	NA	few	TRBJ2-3	CASSPTRDTQYF	TGTGCCAGCTCACCAACGAGAGATACGCAGTATTTT
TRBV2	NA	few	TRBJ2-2	CASRQGVAGELFF	TGTGCCAGCAGGCAGGGTGTAGCCGGGGAGCTGTTTTTT
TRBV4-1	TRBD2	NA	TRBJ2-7	CASSQAASGGQFYEQYF	TGCGCCAGCAGCCAAGCGGCTAGCGGGGGGCAATTCTACGAGCAGTACTTC
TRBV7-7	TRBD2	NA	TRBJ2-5	CASSSPGPSGGRLETQYF	TGTGCCAGCAGCTCCCCCGGCCCAAGCGGGGGGCGCTTAGAGACCCAGTACTTC
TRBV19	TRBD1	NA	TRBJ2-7	CASSLRQGSGYEQYF	TGTGCCAGTAGTCTACGACAGGGGTCCGGGTACGAGCAGTACTTC
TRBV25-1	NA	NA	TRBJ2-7	CASSESGLSGHEQYF	TGTGCCAGCAGTGAATCAGGGTTGAGCGGGCACGAGCAGTACTTC
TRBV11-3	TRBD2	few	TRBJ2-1	CASSLGGTSGGNEQFF	TGTGCCAGCAGCTTGGGAGGGACTAGCGGGGGCAATGAGCAGTTCTTC
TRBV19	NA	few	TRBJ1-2	CASSIRWGERVYGYTF	TGTGCCAGTAGTATCCGCTGGGGGGAGAGAGTTTATGGCTACACCTTC
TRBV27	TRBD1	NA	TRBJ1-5	CASSSTGGPNQPQHF	TGTGCCAGCAGCTCGACAGGGGGCCCAAATCAGCCCCAGCATTTT
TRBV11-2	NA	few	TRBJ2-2	CASSLVRGTGELFF	TGTGCCAGCAGCTTAGTCCGGGGGACCGGGGAGCTGTTTTTT
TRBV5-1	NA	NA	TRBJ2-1	CASSPGQRKDEQFF	TGCGCCAGCAGCCCCGGACAGAGGAAGGATGAGCAGTTCTTC
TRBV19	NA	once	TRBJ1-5	CASIPRFDGNQPQHF	TGTGCCAGTATACCCAGGTTCGATGGCAATCAGCCCCAGCATTTT
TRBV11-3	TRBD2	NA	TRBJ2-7	CASSFSAGAYEQYF	TGTGCCAGCAGCTTTTCAGCGGGGGCCTACGAGCAGTACTTC
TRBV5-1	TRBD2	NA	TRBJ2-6	CASSFRLAGASGANVLTF	TGCGCCAGCAGCTTCAGGCTAGCGGGAGCCTCTGGGGCCAACGTCCTGACTTTC
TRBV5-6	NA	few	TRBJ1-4	CASSRYGPRGEKLFF	TGTGCCAGCAGCCGATACGGACCCCGAGGGGAAAAACTGTTTTTT
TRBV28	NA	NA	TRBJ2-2	CASSFTRNTGELFF	TGTGCCAGCAGTTTCACTCGGAACACCGGGGAGCTGTTTTTT
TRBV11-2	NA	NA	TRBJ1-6	CASSLVRGSGDSPLHF	TGTGCCAGCAGCTTAGTCAGGGGCTCTGGGGATTCACCCCTCCACTTT
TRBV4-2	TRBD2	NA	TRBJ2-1	CASSTAGTSPYNEQFF	TGTGCCAGCAGCACAGCCGGGACTAGCCCCTACAATGAGCAGTTCTTC